Listed below are T cell receptor beta chains from one sample, sequenced in a study of human T cells and chemical hapten exposure. In TCRdb, the RACE reads were re-called with MiXCR into one record per CDR3 protein. This sample has about 96,000 distinct CDR3 sequences, with roughly a tenth found just once. The sample consisted of whole blood, taken in connection with sensitization to the hapten diphenylcyclopropenone (DPC). The receptor source for this set is a woman between 35 and 50 years old with alopecia areata. Some clones in this sample may be carry-over from other donors' samples. Both conserved end residues are part of each CDR3. A D gene is named only where the DNA matches it firmly. Some rows have no size entry. The others give once, few or many, or a class for an expanded clone.

TRBV6-2/TRBV6-3	many	TRBJ2-5	.	TGTGCCAGCGGTGGGAACCCTCAAGAGACCCAGTACTTC	CASGGNPQETQYF
TRBV6-6	medium-sized	TRBJ1-6	.	TGTGCCAGCACCTCGTTACAGGGCTCGGATTCACCCCTCCACTTT	CASTSLQGSDSPLHF
TRBV3-2	few	TRBJ2-7	.	TGTGCCAGCAGCCCCCCGACTAGCGGGAGCCCGGGACTCTACGAGCAGTACTTC	CASSPPTSGSPGLYEQYF
TRBV11-2	.	TRBJ1-2	.	TGTGCCAGCAGCCTTGCCGGGAGGAACTATGGCTACACCTTC	CASSLAGRNYGYTF
TRBV7-2	few	TRBJ2-5	.	TGTGCCAGCAGCTTACAATCGGGTCAAGAGACCCAGTACTTC	CASSLQSGQETQYF
TRBV28	many	TRBJ2-7	TRBD1	TGTGCCAGCAGTTTAGGAGGGACAGGGAGGAGGGACTTC	CASSLGGTGRRDF
TRBV5-1	few	TRBJ2-1	TRBD1	TGCGCCAGCAGCTCACCGACCTCGACAGGGGGCGCGGGAGCATCCTACAATGAGCAGTTCTTC	CASSSPTSTGGAGASYNEQFF
TRBV6-5	few	TRBJ1-1	TRBD1	TGTGCCAGCAGGGTAAGATGGGACAGGGCGAACACTGAAGCTTTCTTT	CASRVRWDRANTEAFF
TRBV7-8	many	TRBJ2-7	TRBD2	TGTGCCAGCAGCTTACTAGCGGGAGTACTCTCCTACGAGCAGTACTTC	CASSLLAGVLSYEQYF
TRBV12-3/TRBV12-4	few	TRBJ1-5	.	TGTGCCAGCACTGCCCTCTTGAATCAGCCCCAGCATTTT	CASTALLNQPQHF
TRBV6-5	.	TRBJ2-7	TRBD1	TGTGCCAGCAGTTGGGCCCGGACAGGGGCCTACGAGCAGTACTTC	CASSWARTGAYEQYF
TRBV20-1	few	TRBJ2-7	.	TGCAGTGCTAGAACTAGCCCCGAGCAGTACTTC	CSARTSPEQYF
TRBV28	.	TRBJ2-7	TRBD2	TGTGCCAGCAGTTCGCCCCCCTCCGGGACTAGCAGCTACGAGCAGTACTTC	CASSSPPSGTSSYEQYF
TRBV20-1	few	TRBJ2-5	.	TGCAGTGCTAGAGATCACGAGACCCAGTACTTC	CSARDHETQYF
TRBV4-3	.	TRBJ2-3	.	TGCGCCAGCAGCCAAGACAAGACACCGACAGATACGCAGTATTTT	CASSQDKTPTDTQYF
TRBV10-3	many	TRBJ2-3	TRBD2	TGTGCCATCAGGGCCGGGACTAGCGGGGAGGATACGCAGTATTTT	CAIRAGTSGEDTQYF
TRBV6-5	.	TRBJ2-3	.	TGTGCCAGCAGGTTACGGGAGCTTGCAGATAAGCAGTATTTT	CASRLRELADKQYF
TRBV29-1	many	TRBJ2-3	.	TGCAGCGTTGTCCAGGCAGATACGCAGTATTTT	CSVVQADTQYF
TRBV5-6	few	TRBJ2-7	.	TGTGCCAGCAGCCTGGATCTGGACGAGCAGTACTTC	CASSLDLDEQYF
TRBV3-1	.	TRBJ2-7	.	TGTGCCAGCAGTAAGACGAACTACGAGCAGTACTTC	CASSKTNYEQYF
TRBV16	.	TRBJ1-5	.	TGTGCCAGCAGCCAATCAGCGGGCGGTTTGAGGCCCCAGCATTTT	CASSQSAGGLRPQHF
TRBV18	few	TRBJ2-5	.	TGTGCCAGCTCACCACCCCAGGGCCGGGAGACCCAGTACTTC	CASSPPQGRETQYF
TRBV27	many	TRBJ2-6	.	TGTGCCAGCAGGGATCAGTTGTCTGGGGCCAACGTCCTGACTTTC	CASRDQLSGANVLTF
TRBV7-9	many	TRBJ1-4	.	TGTGCCAGTCAACCACAGGTTCCCGGCTATGAAAAACTGTTTTTT	CASQPQVPGYEKLFF
TRBV11-3	many	TRBJ2-3	.	TGTGCCAGCAGCTTAACCGGCTTGGATACGCAGTATTTT	CASSLTGLDTQYF
TRBV29-1	once	TRBJ2-6	TRBD1	TGCAGCGTTCGACAGGGGTCACCCTCTGGGGCCAACGTCCTGACTTTC	CSVRQGSPSGANVLTF
TRBV11-3	few	TRBJ2-2	.	TGTGCCAGCAGTCCAACGGAATACACCGGGGAGCTGTTTTTT	CASSPTEYTGELFF
TRBV2	.	TRBJ1-2	TRBD1	TGTGCCAGCAGTGAAGGCCCCAGGGGGAAGAACTATGGCTACACCTTC	CASSEGPRGKNYGYTF
TRBV18	.	TRBJ2-7	.	TGTGCCAGCTCACCCGGGACGAGTCAGTACGAGCAGTACTTC	CASSPGTSQYEQYF
TRBV28	.	TRBJ1-6	.	TGTGCCAGCAGTCAGGGACGGCGAAATAATTCACCCCTCCACTTT	CASSQGRRNNSPLHF
TRBV18	many	TRBJ2-5	TRBD1	TGTGCCAGCTCACCACCGGGACAGCCGGGGGAGACCCAGTACTTC	CASSPPGQPGETQYF
TRBV12-3/TRBV12-4	many	TRBJ2-1	TRBD1	TGTGCCAGCAGACAAGGACAGGGTTCCTACAATGAGCAGTTCTTC	CASRQGQGSYNEQFF
TRBV4-3	many	TRBJ2-7	.	TGCGCCAGCAGCCTCCGCAGAGGCCCCTACGAGCAGTACTTC	CASSLRRGPYEQYF
TRBV6-2/TRBV6-3	.	TRBJ2-7	.	TGTGCCAGCAACGAGGGCGCCTACGAGCAGTACTTC	CASNEGAYEQYF
TRBV30	.	TRBJ2-1	TRBD1	TGTGCCTGGAAAACTCTTGACAGGGTATACAATGAGCAGTTCTTC	CAWKTLDRVYNEQFF
TRBV29-1	many	TRBJ1-2	.	TGCAGCGGAGCGGAGCCCTATGGCTACACCTTC	CSGAEPYGYTF
TRBV7-3	many	TRBJ2-5	.	TGTGCCAGCAGCTTATCGGCGGGTCAAGAGACCCAGTACTTC	CASSLSAGQETQYF
TRBV5-1	many	TRBJ2-3	TRBD1	TGCGCCAGCAGCCCCTCACAGGACAGGGGAGCGGATACGCAGTATTTT	CASSPSQDRGADTQYF
TRBV6-2/TRBV6-3	many	TRBJ2-1	TRBD2	TGTGCCAGCGCCTATCTACTAGCGCCCTACAATGAGCAGTTCTTC	CASAYLLAPYNEQFF
TRBV10-3	once	TRBJ2-7	.	TGTGCCATCAGTAGCGAGGTGGAGTCCCACGAGCAGTACTTC	CAISSEVESHEQYF